These 22 T cell receptor beta chains came from one sample sequenced in a study of blood T cell repertoires in COVID-19. Data came from immunoSEQ multiplex PCR; TCRdb stores just in-frame clones and leaves some out. The sample lists around 340,000 clones; 88% were seen once. The sequenced sample was PBMCs or T cells enriched from blood (not recorded which). The receptors derive from a woman aged 25 to 45 who had been exposed to COVID-19.

The chain combines TRBV5-1 with TRBJ2-7; the match to TRBD1 covers 9 bases. CDR3 size: 16 residues. Germline V gives CDR1 SGHRS, CDR2 YFSETQ. V was pared by 4 bases and J by 3 bases, with 11 bases of the junction left unmatched. For the CDR3, the DNA is TGCGCCAGCAGCGCCGTTGGGGTGACAGGGGGCTACGAGCAGTACTTC. Translation gives CASSAVGVTGGYEQYF.

The CDR3: CASSYYSDSYGYTF. DNA for the CDR3: TGTGCCAGCAGCTATTATTCGGACAGCTATGGCTACACCTTC. The chain employs TRBV6-6 and TRBJ1-2; possible D gene TRBD1, 6 bases. The CDR3 runs 14 residues. The germline CDR1 and CDR2 sequences are MNHNY and SVGAGI (reference sequence). The V end lost 6 bases, the J end lost 4 bases, and 15 bases lay between the germline ends.

The rearrangement uses TRBV7-9 and TRBJ1-6; the D gene is possibly TRBD1 (6 bases). The CDR3 has 16 residues. V was trimmed by 5 bases and J by 3 bases, leaving 14 bases between them. Germline-derived CDR1 and CDR2 are SEHNR and FQNEAQ (reference sequence). The CDR3 nucleotides are TGTGCCAGCAGCCCACCTGCACAGGGCTATAATTCACCCCTCCACTTT. Translated: CASSPPAQGYNSPLHF.

The genes are TRBV14 and TRBJ2-5, with D possibly TRBD2 on 5 matching bases. The CDR3 length is 13 residues. Per the germline V gene, CDR1 is SGHDN and CDR2 is FVKESK. With 1 base removed from V and 11 bases from J, the gap between germline ends came to 14 bases. CDR3 sequence: CASSQGLRKTQYF. For the CDR3, the DNA is TGTGCCAGCAGCCAAGGACTAAGGAAAACTCAGTACTTC.

The chain is built from TRBV28 and TRBJ2-7; possible D gene TRBD2, 6 bases. This CDR3 is 15 amino acids long. Germline V CDR1 and CDR2: MDHEN, SYDVKM. Between the trimmed V and J ends, which lost 1 base and 2 bases, there was a span of 12 bases. CDR3 sequence (DNA): TGTGCCAGCAGTTTATACGGCGGGACCACCTACGAGCAGTACTTC. It codes for CASSLYGGTTYEQYF.

The chain carries TRBV7-7 and TRBJ2-5; TRBD1 matches at 7 bases. V lost 2 bases to trimming and J lost 2 bases; unmatched junction nucleotides: 5. Germline loops: CDR1 SSHAT, CDR2 FNYEAQ (reference sequence). This CDR3 region has 15 residues. CDR3 sequence (DNA): TGTGCCAGCAGCTTAAGTTGGGGACAGCAAGAGACCCAGTACTTC. It is translated as CASSLSWGQQETQYF.

The chain joins TRBV7-8 to TRBJ2-7; 9 bases match TRBD2. V lost 3 bases to trimming and J lost 3 bases; unmatched junction nucleotides: 9. The CDR3 is made up of 16 amino acids. Germline V lookup: CDR1 SGHVS, CDR2 FQNEAQ. The CDR3 coding sequence is TGTGCCAGCAGCTTCCGGGGAATAGCGGGAGACTACGAGCAGTACTTC. Protein: CASSFRGIAGDYEQYF.

This clone was detected only once. V usage is TRBV7-3 and J usage is TRBJ1-6; D is unresolved. This CDR3 region has 15 residues. V lost 4 bases and J lost 0, with 7 bases in between. CDR1 SGHTA and CDR2 FQGTGA come from the germline V gene. CDR3 nucleotide sequence: TGTGCCAGCAGCTCGAGTACCTCCTATAATTCACCCCTCCACTTT. Residues: CASSSSTSYNSPLHF.

The chain is built from TRBV28 and TRBJ2-1; 8 bases fit TRBD1. This CDR3 is 15 amino acids long. V shed 7 bases, J shed 1 base, and the junction held 6 bases outside the gene matches. Germline CDR1 MDHEN, CDR2 SYDVKM. CDR3 in DNA: TGTGCCAGCATCATAGGACAGGGTTCCTACAATGAGCAGTTCTTC. Protein sequence: CASIIGQGSYNEQFF.

The gene calls are TRBV28 and TRBJ2-1; 7 bases agree with TRBD2. Germline assignment: CDR1 MDHEN and CDR2 SYDVKM. Trimming at V came to 10 bases and at J to 4 bases, leaving 10 bases not matched to a gene. The CDR3 covers 14 residues. The CDR3 DNA reads as TGTGCCATAGATGGGGGGGAAAATTACAATGAGCAGTTCTTC. Its translation is CAIDGGENYNEQFF.

CDR3 nucleotide sequence: TGTGCCAGTAGGTCGACAGTGGACAAGCATGGCTACACCTTC. This sequence encodes CASRSTVDKHGYTF. The V call is TRBV19, the J call TRBJ1-2; a possible D gene is TRBD1 (5 bases). The germline V gene encodes CDR1 LNHDA and CDR2 SQIVND (reference sequence). Trimming shortened V by 6 bases and J by 6 bases, and 17 bases separated the two germline ends. The CDR3 consists of 14 residues. Together with reference TRBV19 and TRBJ1-2, the CDR3 gives the full variable domain: DGGITQSPKYLFRKEGQNVTLSCEQNLNHDAMYWYRQDPGQGLRLIYYSQIVNDFQKGDIAEGYSVSREKKESFPLTVTSAQKNPTAFYLCASRSTVDKHGYTFGSGTRLTVV.

The chain links TRBV6-2 or TRBV6-3 to TRBJ2-6, with 7 nucleotides matching TRBD1. Germline loops: CDR1 MNHEY, CDR2 SVGEGT. Losses at the gene ends were 2 bases for V and 3 bases for J; bases not matched to a gene: 7. The CDR3 sequence is 17 residues long. DNA for the CDR3: TGTGCCAGCAGTTACCCAATGACAGGGTTTGGGGCCAACGTCCTGACTTTC. This codes for CASSYPMTGFGANVLTF.

The genes are TRBV4-1 and TRBJ1-5; possibly TRBD1 for D (5 bases). V was clipped by 4 bases and J by 1 base, with 14 bases between them. This CDR3 is built from 16 residues. Germline V gives CDR1 MGHRA, CDR2 YSYEKL. CDR3 DNA: TGCGCCAGCAGCCCGAGTAGCGGGGACAGCAATCAGCCCCAGCATTTT. Amino acids: CASSPSSGDSNQPQHF.

This chain joins TRBV6-6 and TRBJ2-1; TRBD1 aligns across 8 bases. With 10 bases clipped from V and 5 bases from J, the junction kept 10 bases outside the gene matches. Germline CDR1 is MNHNY and CDR2 is SVGAGI (reference sequence). The CDR3 consists of 14 residues. The DNA for the CDR3 is TGTGCCACCAGAACCGGGACAGGACACAATGAGCAGTTCTTC. This sequence encodes CATRTGTGHNEQFF.

The CDR3 nucleotides read TGTGCCAGCAGAAAAGGACAGGCCAGCTCCTACAATGAGCAGTTCTTC. Translating it yields CASRKGQASSYNEQFF. The chain recombines TRBV7-9 with TRBJ2-1, with TRBD1 identical over 7 bases. The J segment lost 0 bases and the V segment lost 6 bases, leaving 8 bases of the junction unmatched. The CDR3 is made up of 16 amino acids. The V gene's germline CDR1 is SEHNR and CDR2 FQNEAQ (reference sequence).

This chain uses TRBV2 with TRBJ1-6; D remains unclear. The V end was cut by 4 bases, the J end by 4 bases, with 5 bases between. This CDR3 spans 13 amino acids. Germline V gene lookup returns CDR1 SNHLY and CDR2 FYNNEI. CDR3 protein: CASSGEYNSPLHF. In DNA form, the CDR3 reads TGTGCCAGCAGTGGCGAGTATAATTCACCCCTCCACTTT.

The chain carries TRBV7-9 and TRBJ2-1; TRBD2 agrees at 8 bases. The CDR3 is 14 amino acids. V shed 5 bases, J shed 7 bases, and the junction held 7 bases outside the gene matches. Germline loops: CDR1 SEHNR, CDR2 FQNEAQ (reference sequence). The CDR3 DNA reads as TGTGCCAGCAGCCCCGGGACTAGATCAAATGAGCAGTTCTTC. It codes for CASSPGTRSNEQFF.

V and J are TRBV7-3 and TRBJ2-1; TRBD2 aligns across 7 bases. The CDR3 consists of 14 residues. The V gene end was trimmed by 5 bases and the J gene end by 6 bases; junction bases not matched to a gene: 7. The germline V gene encodes CDR1 SGHTA and CDR2 FQGTGA. CDR3 DNA sequence: TGTGCCAGCAGCCCCCATGGCGGGAGCAATGAGCAGTTCTTC. Amino acids: CASSPHGGSNEQFF.

CDR3 loop: CASSQDLTRWLWLAGGDEQFF. The CDR3 DNA reads as TGCGCCAGCAGCCAAGATCTAACGCGCTGGCTGTGGCTAGCGGGAGGGGATGAGCAGTTCTTC. This sequence joins TRBV4-1 and TRBJ2-1, with 12 bases matching TRBD2. Germline lookup yields CDR1 MGHRA and CDR2 YSYEKL. This CDR3 is 21 amino acids long. The V gene end was trimmed by 0 bases and the J gene end by 8 bases; junction bases not matched to a gene: 20.

The gene calls are TRBV27 and TRBJ2-7; 7 nucleotides agree with TRBD2. This CDR3 has 15 amino acids. V shed 1 base and J 4 bases; nucleotides not matched to a gene: 7. Germline loops: CDR1 MNHEY, CDR2 SMNVEV (reference sequence). CDR3 DNA sequence: TGTGCCAGCAGTTTATTCGGCGGGAGTGTATACGAGCAGTACTTC. It translates to CASSLFGGSVYEQYF.

The chain combines TRBV11-2 with TRBJ2-5; TRBD2 is a possible D gene (6 bases). The germline CDR1 and CDR2 sequences are SGHAT and FQNNGV. This CDR3 is built from 18 residues. V lost 2 bases and J 1 base, leaving 20 bases between the germline ends. As DNA, the CDR3 is TGTGCCAGCAGCTTAAGGTTTCGGGCGGGACTTTTCCAAGAGACCCAGTACTTC. It yields the protein CASSLRFRAGLFQETQYF.

This sequence joins TRBV21-1 and TRBJ2-7; TRBD1, as called in the table, went unchecked against the DNA. TRBV21-1 is a documented pseudogene. The CDR3 runs to 16 residues. The CDR3 spells CASSKWTGRDSYEQYF. The CDR3, as DNA: TGTGCCAGCAGCAAATGGACAGGGAGGGACTCCTACGAGCAGTACTTC.